Sequencing of this T cell receptor beta chain was carried out in a study of prognosis after radiotherapy for stage I lung cancer. Study-wide points: Tumor specificity of expanded TCR clones went undetermined. Post-treatment Shannon entropy following stereotactic body radiation therapy was lower among patients who developed distant metastases.

This clonotype has ten or more counts. As yet, its antigen is unknown. From genomic DNA, TCR beta CDR3 was amplified by two-round multiplex PCR. Primers (each specific to one TRBV or TRBJ gene) were used in first-round PCR. MiXCR was run by TCRdb on the multiplex PCR reads, yielding one entry per CDR3 protein. Among tens of thousands of distinct CDR3 sequences listed, approximately 25% were seen once. This receptor was identified in a donor aged 50 or older with non-small cell lung cancer. Specimen: PBMCs, collected before or after stereotactic body radiation therapy (not recorded which).

CDR3 coding DNA: TGCAGTGCTAGTGACAGGCCCAATCAGCCCCAGCATTTT. Protein sequence: CSASDRPNQPQHF. This chain joins TRBV20-1 and TRBJ1-5; TRBD1 is a possible D gene (6 bases). V lost 3 bases and J 3 bases, leaving 9 bases between the germline ends. This CDR3 is 13 amino acids long. Germline lookup yields CDR1 DFQATT and CDR2 SNEGSKA (reference sequence).